The 8 T cell receptor beta chains reported below all come from one sample, sequenced in a study of blood T cell repertoires in COVID-19. Libraries were prepared by immunoSEQ multiplex PCR; TCRdb keeps only in-frame clonotypes and omits some of them. The sample records 45,000 or so clones, around 89% being singletons. The specimen was peripheral blood. These receptors all come from a man aged 65 to 79 with active COVID-19.

The chain is built from TRBV9 and TRBJ2-3, with TRBD1 as a possible D gene (5 bases). Per germline, CDR1 SGDLS and CDR2 YYNGEE. The V end lost 4 bases, the J end lost 6 bases, and 18 bases lay between the germline ends. The CDR3 runs to 15 residues. DNA of the CDR3: TGTGCCAGCAGCCCACGATTAGGGGAAGTGGATACGCAGTATTTT. Translated, it gives CASSPRLGEVDTQYF. The full variable domain, completed using reference TRBV9 and TRBJ2-3, is DSGVTQTPKHLITATGQRVTLRCSPRSGDLSVYWYQQSLDQGLQFLIQYYNGEERAKGNILERFSAQQFPDLHSELNLSSLELGDSALYFCASSPRLGEVDTQYFGPGTRLTVL.

The chain combines TRBV7-9 with TRBJ2-1; TRBD2 matches 12 bases. Per germline, CDR1 SEHNR and CDR2 FQNEAQ (reference sequence). With 5 bases clipped from V and 6 bases from J, the junction kept 11 bases outside the gene matches. The CDR3 has 17 amino acids. CDR3 protein: CASSPWTSGVEFNEQFF. DNA for the CDR3: TGTGCCAGCAGCCCTTGGACTAGCGGGGTGGAATTCAATGAGCAGTTCTTC.

The V call is TRBV6-5, the J call TRBJ2-2, with 9 bases matching TRBD1. This CDR3 has 16 residues. CDR1 and CDR2 (germline): MNHEY, SVGAGI. After removal of 4 bases from V and 4 bases from J, the junction contained 7 bases not matched to a gene. CDR3 sequence: CASSLGQGSFTGELFF. Written as DNA, the CDR3 is TGTGCCAGCAGTTTGGGACAGGGCTCATTCACCGGGGAGCTGTTTTTT.

V and J are TRBV3-1 (or the pseudogene TRBV3-2) and TRBJ2-5, with 7 bases lining up with TRBD2. The CDR3 length is 14 residues. V lost 1 base to trimming and J lost 1 base; unmatched junction nucleotides: 0. CDR1 and CDR2 (germline): LGHDT, YNNKEL (reference sequence). For the CDR3, the DNA is TGTGCCAGCAGCCAAGCGGGGGGCCAAGAGACCCAGTACTTC. Translating gives CASSQAGGQETQYF.

The V call is TRBV7-2, the J call TRBJ1-1, with D maybe TRBD1 (5 bases). The CDR3 sequence is 13 residues long. V gave up 4 bases and J gave up 1 base, with 7 bases separating them. Germline V gene lookup returns CDR1 SGHTA and CDR2 FQGNSA. The chain's CDR3 is CASSSQGNTEAFF. In DNA form, the CDR3 reads TGTGCCAGCAGCTCGCAGGGGAACACTGAAGCTTTCTTT. The full variable domain, with the rest looked up from reference TRBV7-2 and TRBJ1-1, is GAGVSQSPSNKVTEKGKDVELRCDPISGHTALYWYRQSLGQGLEFLIYFQGNSAPDKSGLPSDRFSAERTGGSVSTLTIQRTQQEDSAVYLCASSSQGNTEAFFGQGTRLTVV.

The V and J genes are TRBV7-3 and TRBJ2-6, with TRBD1 identical over 9 bases. Germline V gene lookup returns CDR1 SGHTA and CDR2 FQGTGA. Trimming at V came to 6 bases and at J to 4 bases, leaving 10 bases not matched to a gene. CDR3 length equals 17 residues. CDR3 DNA: TGTGCCAGCAGTCGGGACACAGGGGGCACGGGGGCCAACGTCCTGACTTTC. Translating it yields CASSRDTGGTGANVLTF.

The genes are TRBV27 and TRBJ2-7; 7 bases align to TRBD1. V lost 8 bases to trimming and J lost 7 bases; unmatched junction nucleotides: 14. The CDR3 runs to 14 residues. Germline CDR1 MNHEY, CDR2 SMNVEV (reference sequence). CDR3 residues: CASSRDRRSQEQYF. The DNA for the CDR3 is TGTGCCAGCTCCCGGGACAGACGGAGTCAAGAGCAGTACTTC.

The chain couples TRBV14 to TRBJ1-4; D is perhaps TRBD1 (6 bases). This CDR3 comprises 15 residues. Trimming stripped 4 bases from V and 5 bases from J, with 14 bases between. Germline V gives CDR1 SGHDN, CDR2 FVKESK. The CDR3 spells CASSPPRDKNEKLFF. The DNA for the CDR3 is TGTGCCAGCAGCCCCCCCCGGGACAAGAATGAAAAACTGTTTTTT.